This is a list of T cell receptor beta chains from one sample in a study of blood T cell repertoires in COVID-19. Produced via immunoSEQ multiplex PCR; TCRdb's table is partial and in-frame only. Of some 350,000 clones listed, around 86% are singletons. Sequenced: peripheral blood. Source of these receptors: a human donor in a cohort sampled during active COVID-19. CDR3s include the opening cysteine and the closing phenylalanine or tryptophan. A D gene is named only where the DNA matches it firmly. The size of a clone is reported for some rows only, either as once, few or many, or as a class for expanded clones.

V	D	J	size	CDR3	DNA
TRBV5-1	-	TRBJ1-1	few	CASSDGLVGSEAFF	TGCGCCAGCAGCGACGGACTCGTCGGCAGTGAAGCTTTCTTT
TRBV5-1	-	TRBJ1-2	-	CASRSDRNYGYTF	TGCGCCAGCAGATCGGACAGAAACTATGGCTACACCTTC
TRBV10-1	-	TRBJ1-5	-	CASSSLDKPNSNQPQHF	TGCGCCAGCAGTTCCCTCGACAAGCCCAATAGCAATCAGCCCCAGCATTTT
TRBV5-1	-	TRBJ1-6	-	CASSFAQNNSPLHF	TGCGCCAGCAGCTTCGCTCAGAATAATTCACCCCTCCACTTT
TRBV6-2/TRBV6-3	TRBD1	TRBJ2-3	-	CASSRGAPGQSTDTQYF	TGTGCCAGCAGCCGAGGAGCGCCGGGACAGAGCACAGATACGCAGTATTTT
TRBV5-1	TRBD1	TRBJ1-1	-	CASSLNRGDTEAFF	TGCGCCAGCAGCTTGAACAGGGGTGACACTGAAGCTTTCTTT
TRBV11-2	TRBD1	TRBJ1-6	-	CASSSRGTVDSPLHF	TGTGCCAGCAGCTCCCGGGGGACAGTGGATTCACCCCTCCACTTT
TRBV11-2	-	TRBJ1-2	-	CASSFTGQPRDGYTF	TGTGCCAGCAGCTTTACAGGACAGCCCCGAGACGGCTACACCTTC
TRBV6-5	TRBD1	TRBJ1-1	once	CASSYSQDRGNTEAFF	TGTGCCAGCAGTTACTCGCAGGACAGGGGGAACACTGAAGCTTTCTTT
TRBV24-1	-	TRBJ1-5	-	CATSGGRGQPQHF	TGTGCCACCAGTGGGGGTAGGGGTCAGCCCCAGCATTTT
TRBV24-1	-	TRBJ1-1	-	CATREKPGLKGGVTEAFF	TGTGCCACCAGAGAAAAACCGGGACTGAAGGGAGGTGTCACTGAAGCTTTCTTT
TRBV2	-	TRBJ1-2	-	CASRTGPNYGYTF	TGTGCCAGCAGAACAGGGCCTAACTATGGCTACACCTTC
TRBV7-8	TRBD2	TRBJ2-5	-	CASSLALAGVLGAKETQYF	TGTGCCAGCAGCTTGGCACTAGCGGGGGTTCTGGGGGCAAAAGAGACCCAGTACTTC
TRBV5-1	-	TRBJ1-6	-	CASSFGLGRPGRNSPLHF	TGCGCCAGCAGCTTCGGGTTGGGGCGTCCGGGCAGGAATTCACCCCTCCACTTT
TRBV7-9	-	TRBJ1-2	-	CASIRTGEDYGYTF	TGTGCCAGCATCCGCACGGGGGAGGACTATGGCTACACCTTC
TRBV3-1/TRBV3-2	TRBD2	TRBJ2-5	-	CASSQDVAGGLGTQYF	TGTGCCAGCAGCCAAGATGTAGCGGGGGGGCTTGGGACCCAGTACTTC
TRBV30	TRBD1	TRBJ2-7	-	CAWSVPLPGTGGYEQYF	TGTGCCTGGAGTGTACCTCTCCCAGGGACAGGGGGGTACGAGCAGTACTTC
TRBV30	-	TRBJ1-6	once	CAWRLALYNSPLHF	TGTGCCTGGAGACTAGCCCTCTATAATTCACCCCTCCACTTT
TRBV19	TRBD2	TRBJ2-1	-	CASSKASGGFNEQFF	TGTGCCAGTAGTAAAGCTAGCGGGGGTTTCAATGAGCAGTTCTTC
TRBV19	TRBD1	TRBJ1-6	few	CASSTQGVGSPLHF	TGTGCCAGTAGTACGCAGGGGGTGGGCTCACCCCTCCACTTT
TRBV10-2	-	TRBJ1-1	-	CASSAWGGNTEAFF	TGCGCCAGCAGTGCCTGGGGAGGGAACACTGAAGCTTTCTTT
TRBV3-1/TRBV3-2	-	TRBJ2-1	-	CASSQDPLVDEQFF	TGTGCCAGCAGCCAAGATCCCCTAGTCGATGAGCAGTTCTTC
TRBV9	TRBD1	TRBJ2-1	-	CASSVVGTAGGNEQFF	TGTGCCAGCAGCGTAGTAGGGACAGCCGGTGGAAATGAGCAGTTCTTC
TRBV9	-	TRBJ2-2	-	CASSVVRNTGELFF	TGTGCCAGCAGCGTAGTTCGGAACACCGGGGAGCTGTTTTTT
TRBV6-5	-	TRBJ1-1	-	CASSYSYGTEAFF	TGTGCCAGCAGTTACTCGTACGGGACTGAAGCTTTCTTT
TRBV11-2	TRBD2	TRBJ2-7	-	CASSLDRLAGEEQYF	TGTGCCAGCAGCTTAGATCGCCTAGCGGGGGAGGAGCAGTACTTC
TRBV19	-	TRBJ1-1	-	CASSIAGGRIAHTEAFF	TGTGCCAGTAGTATAGCAGGCGGGAGGATCGCTCACACTGAAGCTTTCTTT
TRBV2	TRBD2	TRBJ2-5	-	CASSGGGMRPQYF	TGTGCCAGCAGTGGGGGGGGAATGAGACCCCAGTACTTC
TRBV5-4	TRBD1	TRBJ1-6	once	CASSPGQGTMDSPLHF	TGTGCCAGCAGCCCGGGACAGGGGACGATGGATTCACCCCTCCACTTT
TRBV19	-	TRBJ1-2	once	CASSNVGQNYGYTF	TGTGCCAGTAGTAATGTGGGACAAAACTATGGCTACACCTTC
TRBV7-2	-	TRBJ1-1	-	CASSPRRGTEAFF	TGTGCCAGCAGCCCGCGCCGGGGGACTGAAGCTTTCTTT
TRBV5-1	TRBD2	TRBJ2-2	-	CASSFVAGGFTGELFF	TGCGCCAGCAGCTTCGTAGCGGGGGGTTTCACCGGGGAGCTGTTTTTT
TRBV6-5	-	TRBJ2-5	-	CAGQRLDQETQYF	TGTGCCGGACAAAGACTGGACCAAGAGACCCAGTACTTC
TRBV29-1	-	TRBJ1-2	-	CSDREGRADGYGYTF	TGCAGCGACCGGGAGGGCAGGGCGGATGGGTATGGCTACACCTTC
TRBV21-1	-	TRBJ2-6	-	CASRRDCSSGANVLTF	TGTGCCAGCAGAAGGGACTGCTCGTCTGGGGCCAACGTCCTGACTTTC
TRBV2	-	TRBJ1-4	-	CASSTDRNNEKLFF	TGTGCCAGCAGTACGGACAGAAATAATGAAAAACTGTTTTTT
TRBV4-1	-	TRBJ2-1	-	CASSQAIPGGSRSYNEQFF	TGCGCCAGCAGCCAAGCGATACCAGGGGGGAGTCGTTCCTACAATGAGCAGTTCTTC
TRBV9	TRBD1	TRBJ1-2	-	CASSGRQGNYGYTF	TGTGCCAGCAGCGGCCGACAGGGGAACTATGGCTACACCTTC
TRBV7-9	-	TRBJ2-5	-	CASSQEGRGQETQYF	TGTGCCAGCAGCCAAGAGGGCAGGGGACAAGAGACCCAGTACTTC
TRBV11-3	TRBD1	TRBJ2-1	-	CASSRSKDRGTYNEQFF	TGTGCCAGCAGCCGATCAAAGGACAGGGGGACTTACAATGAGCAGTTCTTC
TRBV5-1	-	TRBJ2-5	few	CASSSEEVGAGETQYF	TGCGCCAGCAGCTCTGAGGAGGTGGGGGCTGGAGAGACCCAGTACTTC
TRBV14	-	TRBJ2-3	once	CASSQGLGAPDTQYF	TGTGCCAGCAGCCAAGGCCTAGGAGCCCCAGATACGCAGTATTTT
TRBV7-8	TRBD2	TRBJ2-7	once	CASSPTGLASSYEQYF	TGTGCCAGCAGCCCAACGGGACTAGCCAGCTCCTACGAGCAGTACTTC
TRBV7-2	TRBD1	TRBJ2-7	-	CASSLGQGFYEQYF	TGTGCCAGCAGCTTAGGACAGGGGTTCTACGAGCAGTACTTC
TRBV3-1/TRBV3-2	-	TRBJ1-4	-	CASSRLRSTNEKLFF	TGTGCCAGCAGCCGCCTCAGATCTACTAATGAAAAACTGTTTTTT
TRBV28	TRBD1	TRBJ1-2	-	CASSLAGGSFGYTF	TGTGCCAGCAGTTTAGCAGGGGGCTCATTTGGCTACACCTTC